Following are 25 T cell receptor beta chains from one sample sequenced in a study of Ad26.COV2.S vaccination and SARS-CoV-2 variants. The treatment here: 15 to 20 received Ad26.COV2.S at low or high dose, single or two shots; about 5 received placebo; per-sample allocation not given. All samples were drawn on day 63, counting from the first vaccine or placebo injection. The table came from immunoSEQ multiplex PCR; TCRdb's copy has only in-frame clones and leaves some out. The table shows approximately 340,000 clones, with approximately 84% occurring only once. This material consisted of peripheral blood, taken in a trial of Ad26.COV2.S vaccine versus placebo. The receptor source for this set is a person aged 18 to 59 who received the Ad26.COV2.S COVID-19 vaccine or a placebo.

This clone was observed a handful of times. The chain recombines TRBV4-1 with TRBJ1-1; D gene ambiguous. V gave up 0 bases and J gave up 7 bases, with 15 bases separating them. The length of the CDR3 is 15 residues. Germline V gives CDR1 MGHRA, CDR2 YSYEKL. Written as DNA, the CDR3 is TGCGCCAGCAGCCAAGATAGTATCTGGGAGGATGAAGCTTTCTTT. It encodes CASSQDSIWEDEAFF.

This chain uses TRBV24-1 with TRBJ1-6; D remains unclear. CDR3 length: 13 residues. CDR1 and CDR2 from the germline V gene are KGHDR and SFDVKD. Trimming removed 5 bases from V and 7 bases from J, with 8 bases in between. CDR3 protein: CATSANSNSPLHF. As DNA, the CDR3 is TGTGCCACCAGTGCGAACAGCAATTCACCCCTCCACTTT.

The genes are TRBV11-2 and TRBJ2-1, with TRBD2 matching over 11 bases. V lost 5 bases and J lost 1; bases outside the gene matches: 7. CDR1 and CDR2 (germline): SGHAT, FQNNGV. The CDR3 contains 17 residues. This CDR3 reads CASSPTGTSGSYNEQFF. The DNA of the CDR3 is TGTGCCAGCAGCCCAACCGGGACTAGCGGTTCCTACAATGAGCAGTTCTTC.

The chain couples TRBV10-3 to TRBJ2-1, with 11 bases lining up with TRBD1. Germline V CDR1 and CDR2: ENHRY, SYGVKD. The CDR3 totals 14 residues. V trimming: 6 bases; J trimming: 6 bases; junction bases outside the gene matches: 4. CDR3 region: CAIRGQGATNEQFF. The DNA of the CDR3 is TGTGCCATCAGAGGACAGGGGGCGACCAATGAGCAGTTCTTC.

The rearrangement uses TRBV11-2 and TRBJ2-1; weak D call: TRBD2 (6 bases). V shed 5 bases and J shed 8 bases, with 13 bases lying between them. This CDR3 comprises 13 residues. Per germline, CDR1 SGHAT and CDR2 FQNNGV. The CDR3 region has the DNA TGTGCCAGCAGCCGAATTGGCGGGGATGAGCAGTTCTTC. Amino acids: CASSRIGGDEQFF.

This clone appeared once. This chain connects TRBV13 to TRBJ2-7, with 9 nucleotides matching TRBD1. Germline V gene lookup returns CDR1 PRHDT and CDR2 FYEKMQ (reference sequence). The ends lost 3 bases at V and 6 bases at J; junction bases unmatched: 6. The CDR3 extends over 14 amino acids. The CDR3: CASSFGTGYVEQYF. The CDR3 DNA reads TGTGCCAGCAGCTTCGGGACAGGGTACGTCGAGCAGTACTTC.

The rearrangement links TRBV7-8 to TRBJ2-3, with D hard to call. Germline V gene lookup returns CDR1 SGHVS and CDR2 FQNEAQ. With 6 bases removed from V and 0 bases from J, the gap between germline ends came to 16 bases. This CDR3 region has 16 residues. The CDR3 DNA reads as TGTGCCAGCAGTCTCTCAGCGACAAATAGCACAGATACGCAGTATTTT. This encodes CASSLSATNSTDTQYF.

The chain uses TRBV7-9 and TRBJ2-7, with unresolved D. Germline V gene sequence: CDR1 SEHNR, CDR2 FQNEAQ (reference sequence). The CDR3 length is 16 residues. Trimming took off 5 bases at V and 0 bases at J, with 17 bases between the two ends. DNA of the CDR3: TGTGCCAGCAGCACCTTCGGGCACATACTCTCCTACGAGCAGTACTTC. Translated, it gives CASSTFGHILSYEQYF.

The chain carries TRBV5-1 and TRBJ1-2; D unresolved. The germline V gene has CDR1 SGHRS and CDR2 YFSETQ. This CDR3 is 13 amino acids long. Trimming stripped 5 bases from V and 2 bases from J, with 10 bases between. CDR3 DNA: TGCGCCAGCAGTAGAGACAAGAACTATGGCTACACCTTC. It is translated as CASSRDKNYGYTF.

This chain connects TRBV11-3 to TRBJ2-2, with TRBD1 as a possible D gene (5 bases). Germline lookup yields CDR1 SGHNT and CDR2 YENEEA. This CDR3 region has 13 residues. V gave up 5 bases and J gave up 7 bases, with 11 bases separating them. The CDR3 is CASSVTADGELFF. CDR3 nucleotides: TGTGCCAGCAGCGTGACAGCTGACGGGGAGCTGTTTTTT.

This chain joins TRBV2 and TRBJ2-5; D is unresolved. The CDR3 extends over 12 amino acids. CDR1 is SNHLY and CDR2 is FYNNEI in the germline V gene. Deletions cut 4 bases from V and 5 bases from J, with 8 bases between. The CDR3 loop is CASSAQIETQYF. The CDR3 DNA sequence: TGTGCCAGCAGTGCCCAGATTGAGACCCAGTACTTC. The complete variable domain, with remaining parts taken from reference TRBV2 and TRBJ2-5, reads EPEVTQTPSHQVTQMGQEVILRCVPISNHLYFYWYRQILGQKVEFLVSFYNNEISEKSEIFDDQFSVERPDGSNFTLKIRSTKLEDSAMYFCASSAQIETQYFGPGTRLLVL.

CDR3: CASSSRFRDDTEAFF. The CDR3 DNA follows: TGTGCCAGCAGCTCTCGATTCAGGGACGACACTGAAGCTTTCTTT. This chain connects TRBV14 to TRBJ1-1, with D possibly matching TRBD1 (5 bases). Trimming left V 5 bases short and J 3 bases short, with 16 bases between. Looked up from germline, CDR1 is SGHDN and CDR2 is FVKESK. The CDR3 spans 15 residues.

This clone was detected a few times. This chain uses TRBV24-1 with TRBJ1-5; D call uncertain. V lost 4 bases and J lost 0, with 3 bases in between. The CDR3 runs 13 residues. Germline CDR1 KGHDR, CDR2 SFDVKD. CDR3 sequence: CATSEDSNQPQHF. The CDR3 region has the DNA TGTGCCACCAGTGAGGATAGCAATCAGCCCCAGCATTTT.

The rearrangement joins TRBV20-1 to TRBJ2-7; weak D call: TRBD1 (6 bases). The length of the CDR3 is 11 residues. Germline V gene data show CDR1 as DFQATT and CDR2 as SNEGSKA (reference sequence). V shed 6 bases and J shed 7 bases, with 13 bases lying between them. In nucleotides, the CDR3 is TGCAGTGCCCACCTGAGGGGGGAGCAGTACTTC. Protein sequence: CSAHLRGEQYF.

V usage is TRBV19 and J usage is TRBJ2-1; possibly TRBD1 or TRBD2 for D (7 bases each). Deletions cut 9 bases from V and 6 bases from J, with 15 bases between. The CDR3 totals 13 residues. Germline CDR1 and CDR2: LNHDA and SQIVND (reference sequence). The CDR3 nucleotides read TGTGCCAGCCCAGGGGGGGTGGTCAATGAGCAGTTCTTC. Translating gives CASPGGVVNEQFF.

The V gene is TRBV20-1, the J gene TRBJ2-1; D remains ambiguous. V lost 4 bases, J lost 7 bases, and 5 bases lay in between. The CDR3 totals 10 residues. Germline V CDR1 and CDR2: DFQATT, SNEGSKA (reference sequence). This CDR3 is CSAIRNEQFF. In DNA, the CDR3 is TGCAGTGCTATAAGGAATGAGCAGTTCTTC.

The chain is built from TRBV19 and TRBJ1-6; no clear D gene. Germline V gene sequence: CDR1 LNHDA, CDR2 SQIVND (reference sequence). V lost 4 bases and J 9 bases, leaving 16 bases between the germline ends. The CDR3 contains 15 residues. CDR3 nucleotide sequence: TGTGCCAGTAGTAAGGAAGGGCAGCCTGCTTCACCCCTCCACTTT. It encodes CASSKEGQPASPLHF.

This chain uses TRBV28 with TRBJ2-2; D ambiguous. Trimming took off 3 bases at V and 5 bases at J, with 1 base between the two ends. The germline V gene has CDR1 MDHEN and CDR2 SYDVKM. The CDR3 is 11 residues long. CDR3 sequence reads: CASSLTGELFF. CDR3 in DNA: TGTGCCAGCAGTTTGACCGGGGAGCTGTTTTTT.

The chain joins TRBV9 to TRBJ2-3; D perhaps matches TRBD2 (5 bases). Germline V CDR1 and CDR2: SGDLS, YYNGEE. This CDR3 is built from 17 residues. V shed 0 bases and J shed 1 base, with 15 bases lying between them. CDR3 nucleotides: TGTGCCAGCAGCGTAGCTACGGCCGGTAGCGGCACAGATACGCAGTATTTT. Amino acids: CASSVATAGSGTDTQYF.

This chain connects TRBV5-1 to TRBJ2-3, with 7 bases aligning to TRBD1. Germline V gene sequence: CDR1 SGHRS, CDR2 YFSETQ. Trimming removed 6 bases from V and 2 bases from J; junction bases left unmatched: 6. The CDR3 has 14 residues. In nucleotides, the CDR3 is TGCGCCAGCACCACAGGGGAGTTCACAGATACGCAGTATTTT. Its protein is CASTTGEFTDTQYF.

The J gene is TRBJ2-5, the V gene TRBV28; a possible D gene is TRBD2 (7 bases). With 7 bases removed from V and 2 bases from J, the gap between germline ends came to 20 bases. In germline, CDR1 is MDHEN, CDR2 SYDVKM. The CDR3 consists of 16 residues. The DNA for the CDR3 is TGTGCCAGCACTAAGGGAGGGTGGCAGGGGCAAGAGACCCAGTACTTC. This codes for CASTKGGWQGQETQYF.

This chain links TRBV19 with TRBJ1-5, with D perhaps TRBD1 (6 bases). V lost 2 bases, J lost 5 bases, and 13 bases lay in between. The germline CDR1 and CDR2 sequences are LNHDA and SQIVND (reference sequence). The CDR3 has 15 amino acids. The CDR3 loop is CASSIRGVRDQPQHF. DNA for the CDR3: TGTGCCAGTAGTATAAGGGGGGTGAGGGATCAGCCCCAGCATTTT. The variable domain in full, with the rest retrieved from reference TRBV19 and TRBJ1-5, is DGGITQSPKYLFRKEGQNVTLSCEQNLNHDAMYWYRQDPGQGLRLIYYSQIVNDFQKGDIAEGYSVSREKKESFPLTVTSAQKNPTAFYLCASSIRGVRDQPQHFGDGTRLSIL.

The sample holds one count of this clone. The J gene is TRBJ2-1, the V gene TRBV28; the match to TRBD2 covers 9 bases. This CDR3 is 16 amino acids long. V lost 4 bases and J lost 2; bases outside the gene matches: 6. Germline CDR1 reads MDHEN; CDR2 reads SYDVKM. DNA for the CDR3: TGTGCCAGCAGTTCCAAGCGGGAGGAGGCCTACAATGAGCAGTTCTTC. Translated, it gives CASSSKREEAYNEQFF.

This sequence joins TRBV19 and TRBJ2-5; weak D call: TRBD1 (6 bases). V lost 3 bases and J 2 bases, leaving 16 bases between the germline ends. This CDR3 region has 16 residues. CDR1 is LNHDA and CDR2 is SQIVND in the germline V gene (reference sequence). The CDR3 region has the DNA TGTGCCAGTAGTATTCGGGGACCGGGGACACAAGAGACCCAGTACTTC. Translated: CASSIRGPGTQETQYF.

The chain links TRBV28 to TRBJ2-1; possibly TRBD1 for D (5 bases). The V and J ends lost 3 bases and 6 bases respectively, with 9 bases between them. Germline-derived CDR1 and CDR2 are MDHEN and SYDVKM. The CDR3 covers 13 residues. In DNA form, the CDR3 reads TGTGCCAGCAGTTTTTCAGGGTTCAATGAGCAGTTCTTC. Translated, it gives CASSFSGFNEQFF.